This T cell receptor beta chain is from a study of blood T cell repertoires in COVID-19. Generated by immunoSEQ multiplex PCR, the TCRdb table keeps only in-frame clones and is missing some. This sample has about 260,000 clones; 86% occur once, and the top ten carry around 2%. Assignment of participants to cohorts was predicated upon participant-reported clinical history. The CDR3 length is 14 residues. J lost 4 bases, V lost 2 bases, and 1 base had no gene match. The V gene's germline CDR1 is KGHDR and CDR2 SFDVKD. This clone was picked up one time. Sequencing used PBMCs or T cells enriched from blood (not recorded which). The chain is built from TRBV24-1 and TRBJ1-2, with 9 bases lining up with TRBD1. This TCR came from a woman in her fifties or sixties who had recovered from COVID-19. CDR3 protein: CATSDWTGVYGYTF. CDR3 nucleotides: TGTGCCACCAGTGATTGGACAGGGGTCTATGGCTACACCTTC.